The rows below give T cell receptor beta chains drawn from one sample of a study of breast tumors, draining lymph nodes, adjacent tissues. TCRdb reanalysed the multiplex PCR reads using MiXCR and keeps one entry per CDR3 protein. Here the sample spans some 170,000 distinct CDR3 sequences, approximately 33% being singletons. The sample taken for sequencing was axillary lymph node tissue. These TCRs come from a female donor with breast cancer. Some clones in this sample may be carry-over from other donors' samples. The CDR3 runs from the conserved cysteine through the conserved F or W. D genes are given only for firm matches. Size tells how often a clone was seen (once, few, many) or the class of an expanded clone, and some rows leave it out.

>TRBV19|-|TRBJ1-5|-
CASSIYGAVDNQPQHF
TGTGCCAGTAGTATCTATGGGGCAGTGGACAATCAGCCCCAGCATTTT
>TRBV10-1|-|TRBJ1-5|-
CASSGRTSDMNEHF
TGCGCCAGCAGTGGGAGGACTAGCGATATGAATGAGCATTTT
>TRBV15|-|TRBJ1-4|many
CATSKGAFGEKLFF
TGTGCCACCAGCAAAGGGGCTTTCGGGGAAAAACTGTTTTTT
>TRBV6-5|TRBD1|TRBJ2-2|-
CASRSPGQGFTGELFF
TGTGCCAGCAGATCCCCGGGACAGGGGTTCACCGGGGAGCTGTTTTTT
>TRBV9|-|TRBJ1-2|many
CASSVGLGYGYTF
TGTGCCAGCAGCGTAGGCCTGGGGTATGGCTACACCTTC
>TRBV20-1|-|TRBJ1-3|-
CSASSGNTIYF
TGCAGTGCTAGTAGCGGGAACACCATATATTTT
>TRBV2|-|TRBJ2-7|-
CASGQSYYEQYF
TGTGCCAGTGGACAGTCCTACTACGAGCAGTACTTC
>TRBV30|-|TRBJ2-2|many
CAWNPGPRQNLGELFF
TGTGCCTGGAACCCGGGACCCAGGCAGAACCTCGGGGAGCTGTTTTTT
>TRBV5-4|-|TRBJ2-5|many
CASSLKGVQTQYF
TGTGCCAGCAGCTTGAAGGGGGTTCAGACCCAGTACTTC
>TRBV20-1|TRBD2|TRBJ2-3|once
CGHSGLRGDTQYF
TGCGGCCATAGCGGGCTCCGAGGGGATACGCAGTACTTT
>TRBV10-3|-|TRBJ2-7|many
CAISERGNLPAGEQYF
TGTGCCATCAGTGAGAGAGGAAATCTGCCGGCGGGGGAGCAGTACTTC
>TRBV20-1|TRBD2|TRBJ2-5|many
CSATRTSGTQETQYF
TGCAGTGCCACGAGGACTAGCGGGACCCAAGAGACCCAGTACTTC
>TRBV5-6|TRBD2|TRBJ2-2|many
CASSFSGSGELFF
TGTGCCAGCAGCTTTAGCGGGTCCGGGGAGCTGTTTTTT
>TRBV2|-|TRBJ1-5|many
CASSGGRAENQPQHF
TGTGCCAGCAGTGGAGGAAGGGCGGAAAATCAGCCCCAGCATTTT
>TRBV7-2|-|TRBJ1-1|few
CASSLGRGTTEAFF
TGTGCCAGCAGCTTAGGGAGGGGGACCACTGAAGCTTTCTTT
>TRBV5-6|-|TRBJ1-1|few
CASSFRGFRAEAFF
TGTGCCAGCAGCTTTAGGGGATTTCGGGCTGAAGCTTTCTTT
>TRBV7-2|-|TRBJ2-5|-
CASSLALTGLGGRDQETQYF
TGTGCCAGCAGCTTAGCGCTAACGGGGCTCGGGGGCCGTGACCAAGAGACCCAGTACTTC
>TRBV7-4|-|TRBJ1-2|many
CASSLSGRLGLHGYTF
TGTGCCAGCAGCTTAAGTGGAAGGTTGGGACTTCATGGCTACACCTTC
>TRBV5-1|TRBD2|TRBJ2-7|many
CASSPRVAGVSYEQYF
TGCGCCAGCAGCCCGAGAGTGGCGGGAGTCTCTTACGAGCAGTACTTC
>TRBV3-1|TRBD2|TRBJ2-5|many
CASSPQGLAGGPGETQYF
TGTGCCAGCAGCCCGCAGGGACTAGCGGGAGGGCCGGGGGAGACCCAGTACTTC
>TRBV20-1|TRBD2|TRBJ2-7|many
CSARRMGGRDSYEQYF
TGCAGTGCTAGACGTATGGGCGGGAGGGATTCCTACGAGCAGTACTTC
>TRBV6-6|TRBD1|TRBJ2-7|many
CASTPGQGLYEQYF
TGTGCCAGCACCCCGGGACAGGGTCTTTACGAGCAGTACTTC
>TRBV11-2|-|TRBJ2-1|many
CASSLGGRRANEQFF
TGTGCCAGCAGCTTAGGCGGCCGGCGGGCCAATGAGCAGTTCTTC
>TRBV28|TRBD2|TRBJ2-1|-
CASSSRTSGGAGEQFF
TGTGCCAGCAGTTCCCGGACTAGCGGGGGGGCTGGTGAGCAGTTCTTC
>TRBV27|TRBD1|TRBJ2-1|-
CASERQGAKGEQFF
TGTGCCAGCGAGAGACAGGGGGCTAAGGGTGAGCAGTTCTTC
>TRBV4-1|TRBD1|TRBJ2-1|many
CASSQVTGAGYNEQFF
TGCGCCAGCAGCCAAGTTACAGGGGCGGGTTACAATGAGCAGTTCTTC
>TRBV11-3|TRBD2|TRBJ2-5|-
CASSPDGTGAGVAETQYF
TGTGCCAGCAGCCCCGACGGAACCGGGGCGGGAGTCGCAGAGACCCAGTACTTC